This TCR beta chain was found in a study of cytomegalovirus exposure and HLA in healthy donors. Study-wide results and limits: Most sequenced TCRs were rare (though some public TCRs occurred in many donors). According to a later analysis, TCR clusters from the first cohort tended to co-occur in the 120 or so validation repertoires.

There are 16 residues in the CDR3. Germline values: CDR1 SGDLS, CDR2 YYNGEE. Trimming took off 3 bases at V and 0 bases at J, with 10 bases between the two ends. Concerning this clone itself: Antigen specificity is unknown.

Clones were sequenced by immunoSEQ multiplex PCR, and TCRdb holds only the in-frame ones, with some missing. The sample yields over 150,000 clones, 75% to 90% seen once. This sequence joins TRBV9 and TRBJ2-6; tentative D call: TRBD1 (6 bases). The TCR sequence derives from a young man in good health and CMV-seropositive. The sample comprised PBMCs. CDR3 region: CASSGTGSSGANVLTF. DNA for the CDR3: TGTGCCAGCAGCGGTACAGGGTCCTCTGGGGCCAACGTCCTGACTTTC.